This paragraph reports one T cell receptor (beta chain). The data were produced by immunoSEQ multiplex PCR, yet TCRdb's version contains in-frame clones alone and is incomplete. The sample contains tens of thousands of clones, roughly 74% of which appear only once. Per the germline V gene, CDR1 is LGHNA and CDR2 is YNFKEQ. The V and J ends lost 4 bases and 1 base respectively, with 13 bases between them. The CDR3 is 15 residues long. The data originate from a study of blood T cell repertoires in COVID-19. The overall study: COVID-19 samples, acute and convalescent, were from the United States, Italy and Spain. T cells, B-cell-depleted T cells, or PBMCs provided the cDNA or gDNA that served as material.

This sequence originates from an elderly man with active or convalescent COVID-19. V and J are TRBV4-2 and TRBJ2-5; D call uncertain. Sample: peripheral blood. DNA for the CDR3: TGTGCCAGCAGCCTGCTAACGCAATTCCAAGAGACCCAGTACTTC. Protein product: CASSLLTQFQETQYF.